The next 19 T cell receptor beta chains were all read from a single sample in a study of blood T cell repertoires in COVID-19. Clones were sequenced by immunoSEQ multiplex PCR, and TCRdb holds only the in-frame ones, with some missing. The sample gives roughly 250,000 clones, roughly 85% of which show up once; 3.6% is in the top ten. Input material: PBMCs or T cells enriched from blood (not recorded which). These TCRs come from a woman in her thirties or forties who had been exposed to COVID-19.

This clone was counted only a few times. V usage is TRBV2 and J usage is TRBJ1-2; D remains ambiguous. There are 12 residues in the CDR3. V lost 5 bases and J 4 bases, leaving 8 bases between the germline ends. CDR1 and CDR2 (germline): SNHLY, FYNNEI. CDR3 nucleotide sequence: TGTGCCAGCAGTCCCGGACTCTATGGCTACACCTTC. This codes for CASSPGLYGYTF.

This clone was seen only a few times. V and J are TRBV3-1 (or the pseudogene TRBV3-2) and TRBJ2-5; D may be TRBD2 (5 bases). V dropped 0 bases and J dropped 5 bases, with 13 bases sitting between them. The germline V gene has CDR1 LGHDT and CDR2 YNNKEL (reference sequence). The CDR3 spans 15 residues. The CDR3 protein is CASSQDAARRETQYF. The DNA for the CDR3 is TGTGCCAGCAGCCAAGATGCGGCTAGGAGGGAGACCCAGTACTTC.

This chain joins TRBV7-2 and TRBJ1-2, with 8 nucleotides matching TRBD1. The V gene's germline CDR1 is SGHTA and CDR2 FQGNSA. There are 14 residues in the CDR3. V lost 5 bases to trimming and J lost 5 bases; unmatched junction nucleotides: 7. This chain's CDR3 is CASSQDRVGYGYTF. The CDR3 region has the DNA TGTGCCAGCAGCCAGGACAGGGTGGGATATGGCTACACCTTC.

The V gene is TRBV6-2 or TRBV6-3, the J gene TRBJ2-4, with 7 bases matching TRBD1. CDR3 length: 13 amino acids. Germline CDR1 MNHEY, CDR2 SVGEGT. V dropped 5 bases and J dropped 4; count of bases not matched to a gene: 2. Here the CDR3 DNA reads TGTGCCAGCAGTCGGGACAGTAAAAACATTCAGTACTTC. Translation gives CASSRDSKNIQYF.

This chain connects TRBV2 to TRBJ2-7; 10 bases line up with TRBD1. J gave up 0 bases and V 4 bases, and 3 bases lay outside the gene matches. In germline, CDR1 is SNHLY, CDR2 FYNNEI. The CDR3 is made up of 15 amino acids. CDR3 DNA: TGTGCCAGCAGTGTGGACAGGGGGATCTCCTACGAGCAGTACTTC. This codes for CASSVDRGISYEQYF. Using reference TRBV2 and TRBJ2-7 for the parts outside the CDR3, the full variable domain is EPEVTQTPSHQVTQMGQEVILRCVPISNHLYFYWYRQILGQKVEFLVSFYNNEISEKSEIFDDQFSVERPDGSNFTLKIRSTKLEDSAMYFCASSVDRGISYEQYFGPGTRLTVT.

J is TRBJ1-4 and V is TRBV3-1 (or the pseudogene TRBV3-2), with a possible D match to TRBD1 (6 bases). CDR1 and CDR2 from the germline V gene are LGHDT and YNNKEL (reference sequence). This CDR3 region has 14 residues. V was pared by 1 base and J by 12 bases, with 15 bases between. This chain's CDR3 is CASSQADVRGELFF. CDR3 nucleotides: TGTGCCAGCAGCCAAGCTGATGTCAGGGGAGAACTGTTTTTT.

This sequence joins TRBV19 and TRBJ2-7; 9 positions match TRBD1. This CDR3 comprises 13 residues. CDR1 is LNHDA and CDR2 is SQIVND in the germline V gene (reference sequence). Trimming took 11 bases from V and 9 from J; bases not matched to a gene: 14. The CDR3 DNA follows: TGTGCCGCGTCTACGGGACAGGGTGGGGTGCAGTACTTC. Protein: CAASTGQGGVQYF.

V is TRBV7-2 and J is TRBJ2-7; 9 nucleotides match TRBD1. Germline V gene lookup returns CDR1 SGHTA and CDR2 FQGNSA. The CDR3 is made up of 16 amino acids. The V segment lost 0 bases and the J segment 0 bases; nucleotides outside the gene matches: 3. CDR3 loop: CASSLARDRASYEQYF. The CDR3 DNA follows: TGTGCCAGCAGCTTAGCGAGGGACAGGGCCTCCTACGAGCAGTACTTC.

The V call is TRBV10-3, the J call TRBJ1-5; TRBD1 is a possible D gene (5 bases). V shed 6 bases and J shed 1 base, with 10 bases lying between them. CDR1 and CDR2 (germline): ENHRY, SYGVKD. There are 14 residues in the CDR3. The CDR3 nucleotides are TGTGCCATCAGCCTACAGGAGAGCAATCAGCCCCAGCATTTT. Translation: CAISLQESNQPQHF.

This chain connects TRBV11-1 to TRBJ2-5; TRBD2 matches 7 bases. Germline lookup yields CDR1 SGHAT and CDR2 FQDESV (reference sequence). V trimming: 5 bases; J trimming: 4 bases; junction bases outside the gene matches: 10. The CDR3 has 15 residues. CDR3 nucleotide sequence: TGTGCCAGCAGCCAGACTAGCTTCGGCGGAGAGACCCAGTACTTC. It codes for CASSQTSFGGETQYF.

The chain carries TRBV2 and TRBJ2-5, with 7 nucleotides matching TRBD2. V was clipped by 7 bases and J by 1 base; unmatched bases: 6. The CDR3 is made up of 14 amino acids. Germline V CDR1 and CDR2: SNHLY, FYNNEI. The CDR3 bases are TGTGCCAGCAAAACGGGAGGCAGCCAAGAGACCCAGTACTTC. It is translated as CASKTGGSQETQYF.

This clone showed up just once. The V call is TRBV5-6, the J call TRBJ2-2; 9 bases are a match to TRBD1. CDR3 length: 15 amino acids. J lost 4 bases, V lost 4 bases, and 5 bases had no gene match. Germline V lookup: CDR1 SGHDT, CDR2 YYEEEE. DNA for the CDR3: TGTGCCAGCAGCCCCCGGACAGGGGTCACCGGGGAGCTGTTTTTT. This encodes CASSPRTGVTGELFF.

The V and J genes are TRBV7-9 and TRBJ1-3, with TRBD1 matching over 7 bases. This CDR3 comprises 14 residues. V lost 7 bases, J lost 2 bases, and 5 bases stayed unmatched. The germline CDR1 and CDR2 sequences are SEHNR and FQNEAQ (reference sequence). CDR3 DNA sequence: TGTGCCAGCACCGTGACAGGGCCTGGAAACACCATATATTTT. Translation gives CASTVTGPGNTIYF. The whole variable domain, remainder taken from reference TRBV7-9 and TRBJ1-3, is DTGVSQNPRHKITKRGQNVTFRCDPISEHNRLYWYRQTLGQGPEFLTYFQNEAQLEKSRLLSDRFSAERPKGSFSTLEIQRTEQGDSAMYLCASTVTGPGNTIYFGEGSWLTVV.

The chain carries TRBV27 and TRBJ2-7, with TRBD2 as a possible D gene (5 bases). Trimming cost V 8 bases and J 0 bases, with 11 bases left between them. Germline V gene lookup returns CDR1 MNHEY and CDR2 SMNVEV (reference sequence). The CDR3 totals 13 residues. The CDR3 DNA reads as TGTGCCAGCCTCCTTGAGGGCTCCTACGAGCAGTACTTC. It translates to CASLLEGSYEQYF.

V and J are TRBV30 and TRBJ1-1; D remains ambiguous. V gave up 3 bases and J gave up 0 bases, with 11 bases separating them. The CDR3 loop spans 14 amino acids. Germline V gives CDR1 GTSNPN, CDR2 SVGIG (reference sequence). The CDR3 spells CAWSDRLMNTEAFF. The DNA of the CDR3 is TGTGCCTGGAGCGATCGACTTATGAACACTGAAGCTTTCTTT.

The chain combines TRBV7-2 with TRBJ2-4; TRBD2 aligns across 11 bases. CDR3 length: 16 amino acids. V dropped 5 bases and J dropped 2; count of bases not matched to a gene: 5. Per germline, CDR1 SGHTA and CDR2 FQGNSA. The CDR3 nucleotides are TGTGCCAGCAGCCCAACTAGCGGGGGACCCAAAAACATTCAGTACTTC. Residues: CASSPTSGGPKNIQYF.

This clone was seen just once. The chain has TRBV5-1 and TRBJ1-1; D is unclear. The V gene's germline CDR1 is SGHRS and CDR2 YFSETQ. CDR3 length: 16 residues. V lost 0 bases to trimming and J lost 4 bases, with 16 bases between them. CDR3 sequence reads: CASSLGVGSRITEAFF. The CDR3 DNA reads TGCGCCAGCAGCTTGGGGGTAGGGAGTAGGATCACTGAAGCTTTCTTT. Together with reference TRBV5-1 and TRBJ1-1, the CDR3 gives the full variable domain: KAGVTQTPRYLIKTRGQQVTLSCSPISGHRSVSWYQQTPGQGLQFLFEYFSETQRNKGNFPGRFSGRQFSNSRSEMNVSTLELGDSALYLCASSLGVGSRITEAFFGQGTRLTVV.

A word on this clone: Other DNA sequences within the sample encode an identical CDR3. The rearrangement joins TRBV6-5 to TRBJ1-4, with 11 bases fitting TRBD1. The CDR3 has 15 residues. The trim removed 6 bases at V and 7 bases at J, leaving 7 bases unmatched. In germline, CDR1 is MNHEY, CDR2 SVGAGI. DNA for the CDR3: TGTGCCAGCAGCCCCGGACAGGGGGCGGGTGAAAAACTGTTTTTT. As protein: CASSPGQGAGEKLFF.

The V gene is TRBV6-2 or TRBV6-3, the J gene TRBJ1-5, with 7 nucleotides matching TRBD1. After removal of 0 bases from V and 4 bases from J, the junction contained 9 bases not matched to a gene. Per the germline V gene, CDR1 is MNHEY and CDR2 is SVGEGT. The CDR3 has 17 amino acids. The CDR3 region is CASSYSVPRGFNQPQHF. CDR3 DNA sequence: TGTGCCAGCAGTTACTCCGTACCCAGGGGGTTTAATCAGCCCCAGCATTTT.